This T cell receptor (beta chain) stems from a study of human thymus T cells. General study results and limits: Thymic and blood repertoires appeared to show biased V and J gene usage. Related studies noted strongly shared thymic repertoires across unrelated people.

Regarding this clone: No antigen is known for it.

Clones were read by immunoSEQ multiplex PCR, and TCRdb kept only the in-frame ones, dropping some. The sample has under 95,000 clones; 95% are singletons. The source of the thymus tissue was resections taken during corrective heart surgery. Having surgery to correct congenital heart defects, healthy Finnish infants acted as the donors. This CDR3 is built from 14 residues. The junction had 5 bases not matched to a gene; V was cut back by 7 bases and J by 4 bases. Germline V CDR1 and CDR2: MNHEY, SVGAGI. The chain has TRBV6-5 and TRBJ1-5; 9 bases are shared with TRBD1. This receptor was taken from a girl under two years old with a congenital heart defect but otherwise immunologically healthy. Sample: thymus tissue. The CDR3 DNA sequence: TGTGCCAGCAAAGGGACAGGGCCGAATCAGCCCCAGCATTTT. Its translation is CASKGTGPNQPQHF.